Given below is one T cell receptor (beta chain) in context. Its specific antigen is unknown. No per-base quality is available; no much larger clone lies one base away. In this study, focal radiation therapy paired with CTLA-4 blockade (ipilimumab) was tested in patients who had chemo-refractory metastatic non-small-cell lung cancer. The sample is drawn from a study of radiotherapy plus CTLA-4 blockade in lung cancer (dated by TCRdb to 2016 to 2019). For the wider study: Among the enrolled patients, roughly 17% had an objective response, and 25% to 40% reached disease control. On the study overall, not on this receptor specifically: After treatment with radiotherapy and ipilimumab, TCR clones that came from tumors expanded in the peripheral blood. The strongest predictors of response, as reported, were early dynamic changes in blood T cell clones along with a rise in serum interferon-beta after radiation.

Libraries were prepared through the immunoSEQ multiplex PCR assay. Imported from immuneACCESS, the table was reduced by TCRdb to in-frame sequences with V and J called. These copies leave out some clones; in studies compared against another copy, an unresolved V gene accounts for under half, and the cause of the remainder is not known. Across this sample there are 95,000 to 150,000 clones, with over 80% seen only once. The ten largest make up approximately 6.6% of the sample. Taken from cysteine to phenylalanine, the CDR3 has 18 residues. The sequence is cut down to CDR3 DNA, 54 bases in frame from base 1.

The chain links TRBV21-1 with TRBJ1-1. TRBV21-1 counts as a pseudogene. The sequencing here drew on peripheral blood, taken from a patient treated with radiotherapy plus ipilimumab. This sequence was found in a human donor with non-small cell lung cancer that progressed on radiotherapy plus ipilimumab. The DNA sequence reads TGTGCCAGCAGCACCAGGGTAGGGGAGGAGTCCGGGGACACTGAAGCTTTCTTT. It is translated as CASSTRVGEESGDTEAFF.